This passage covers 19 T cell receptor beta chains from one sample sequenced in a study of shared clonotypes between healthy human individuals. Clones were read by immunoSEQ multiplex PCR, and TCRdb kept only the in-frame ones, dropping some. The sample comprises more than 2 million clones, around 95% of which are singletons, and roughly 0.13% rests with the top ten. Source material: naive CD4+ T cells sorted from blood. The subset denotes: CD45RA+ positively selected. These receptors were collected from a man aged 18 to 35 in good health.

The V gene is TRBV6-5, the J gene TRBJ1-1, with 8 bases matching TRBD1. CDR1 and CDR2 (germline): MNHEY, SVGAGI. Losses at the gene ends were 2 bases for V and 1 base for J; bases not matched to a gene: 6. CDR3 length: 16 amino acids. CDR3 loop: CASSYLSGGRNTEAFF. The CDR3 DNA reads TGTGCCAGCAGTTACCTGTCAGGGGGCAGGAACACTGAAGCTTTCTTT.

This chain uses TRBV2 with TRBJ2-7; 7 bases match TRBD1. V dropped 6 bases and J dropped 3; count of bases not matched to a gene: 8. CDR1 SNHLY and CDR2 FYNNEI come from the germline V gene. This CDR3 has 14 amino acids. The CDR3 bases are TGTGCCAGCAGCACCGGGACAGATCACTACGAGCAGTACTTC. It translates to CASSTGTDHYEQYF.

The J gene is TRBJ1-4, the V gene TRBV28, with a tentative D call TRBD1 (6 bases). The CDR3 sequence is 16 residues long. Between the trimmed V and J ends, which lost 2 bases and 8 bases, there was a span of 18 bases. CDR1 MDHEN and CDR2 SYDVKM come from the germline V gene. The CDR3 loop reads CASSLNIPGGGEKLFF. The CDR3, as DNA: TGTGCCAGCAGTTTAAACATTCCTGGGGGCGGAGAAAAACTGTTTTTT.

The chain is built from TRBV10-3 and TRBJ2-7; possibly TRBD1 or TRBD2 for D (5 bases each). The CDR3 contains 16 residues. V lost 3 bases and J 0 bases, leaving 15 bases between the germline ends. Germline V CDR1 and CDR2: ENHRY, SYGVKD. The CDR3 DNA reads TGTGCCATCAGTGACCCCGGGGCGGATCCCTCCTACGAGCAGTACTTC. It is translated as CAISDPGADPSYEQYF.

CDR3 nucleotide sequence: TGTGCCATCAGTGAGGACCCTAAGGGGGAGACCCAGTACTTC. Its protein product is CAISEDPKGETQYF. This chain links TRBV10-3 with TRBJ2-5, with D maybe TRBD1 (5 bases). Deletions cut 2 bases from V and 5 bases from J, with 12 bases between. Germline CDR1 reads ENHRY; CDR2 reads SYGVKD. The CDR3 is made up of 14 amino acids.

This clone was recorded many times. This rearrangement joins TRBV11-2 to TRBJ2-7, with a weak D call TRBD2 (6 bases). Germline V gene lookup returns CDR1 SGHAT and CDR2 FQNNGV. The V and J ends lost 3 bases and 0 bases respectively, with 9 bases between them. The CDR3 length is 14 residues. CDR3 in amino acids: CASSLGDSSYEQYF. The DNA of the CDR3 is TGTGCCAGCAGCTTGGGGGACTCCTCCTACGAGCAGTACTTC.

This clone came up once. This chain links TRBV14 with TRBJ2-1; 11 bases are a match to TRBD1. There are 14 residues in the CDR3. The germline gives CDR1 SGHDN, CDR2 FVKESK. V trimming: 4 bases; J trimming: 6 bases; junction bases outside the gene matches: 2. This CDR3 is CASSPGTGGNEQFF. The DNA of the CDR3 is TGTGCCAGCAGCCCCGGGACAGGGGGCAATGAGCAGTTCTTC.

The chain couples TRBV28 to TRBJ2-3, with a possible D match to TRBD1 (6 bases). The CDR3 runs to 14 residues. Germline CDR1 MDHEN, CDR2 SYDVKM. V was shortened by 3 bases and J by 4 bases, with 11 bases between the two germline ends. CDR3 sequence reads: CASSFSRGSDTQYF. The CDR3 DNA sequence: TGTGCCAGCAGTTTTTCCAGGGGATCAGATACGCAGTATTTT.

The chain recombines TRBV6-5 with TRBJ1-5; possible D gene TRBD1, 6 bases. The length of the CDR3 is 15 residues. CDR1 and CDR2 from the germline V gene are MNHEY and SVGAGI. V shed 6 bases and J shed 4 bases, with 16 bases lying between them. CDR3: CASSHSGTPNQPQHF. The DNA for the CDR3 is TGTGCCAGCAGCCACTCCGGGACACCTAATCAGCCCCAGCATTTT.

This chain uses TRBV19 with TRBJ1-1; 7 bases are shared with TRBD1. This CDR3 has 13 residues. Per germline, CDR1 LNHDA and CDR2 SQIVND (reference sequence). V dropped 10 bases and J dropped 0; count of bases not matched to a gene: 5. CDR3 in amino acids: CATNRGMNTEAFF. CDR3 DNA sequence: TGTGCCACGAACAGGGGAATGAACACTGAAGCTTTCTTT.

The CDR3 spells CASSTTGANQPQHF. CDR3 coding DNA: TGTGCCAGCAGTACGACAGGGGCCAATCAGCCCCAGCATTTT. V usage is TRBV25-1 and J usage is TRBJ1-5; 8 positions match TRBD1. J gave up 3 bases and V 5 bases, and 3 bases lay outside the gene matches. The CDR3 extends over 14 amino acids. Germline-derived CDR1 and CDR2 are MGHDK and SYGVNS.

The rearrangement uses TRBV11-3 and TRBJ2-3; 8 positions agree with TRBD1. The V gene end was trimmed by 5 bases and the J gene end by 11 bases; junction bases not matched to a gene: 6. Germline V gene sequence: CDR1 SGHNT, CDR2 YENEEA. The length of the CDR3 is 12 residues. This CDR3 is CASSIRQGKQYF. CDR3 nucleotides: TGTGCCAGCAGCATCCGACAGGGGAAGCAGTATTTT.

The chain is built from TRBV27 and TRBJ2-7; D gene unclear. CDR1 MNHEY and CDR2 SMNVEV come from the germline V gene (reference sequence). V was cut by 8 bases and J by 0 bases, with 14 bases left in between. The CDR3 totals 14 residues. The DNA of the CDR3 is TGTGCCAGCTCCCGAGTCAGAAGCTCCTACGAGCAGTACTTC. Encoded protein: CASSRVRSSYEQYF.

The chain joins TRBV10-3 to TRBJ2-7; 7 bases align to TRBD1. CDR3 size: 14 residues. Per germline, CDR1 ENHRY and CDR2 SYGVKD. V lost 3 bases and J lost 4; bases outside the gene matches: 6. Written as DNA, the CDR3 is TGTGCCATCAGTGATGGGACAGTATTGTACGAGCAGTACTTC. It translates to CAISDGTVLYEQYF.

The J gene is TRBJ2-1, the V gene TRBV5-4; 10 bases agree with TRBD2. The V and J ends lost 4 bases and 7 bases, in that order; junction bases with no gene match: 11. The CDR3 extends over 16 amino acids. Germline V gene lookup returns CDR1 SGHNT and CDR2 YYREEE (reference sequence). The CDR3 loop is CASSTKGSGRVNEQFF. The DNA for the CDR3 is TGTGCCAGCAGCACAAAAGGGAGCGGGAGGGTAAATGAGCAGTTCTTC.

The chain uses TRBV6-4 and TRBJ2-1, with TRBD2 identical over 12 bases. CDR1 and CDR2 from the germline V gene are MRHNA and SNTAGT. This CDR3 is built from 14 residues. V shed 5 bases, J shed 9 bases, and the junction held 5 bases outside the gene matches. This CDR3 reads CASSRTSGTGEQFF. For the CDR3, the DNA is TGTGCCAGCAGTCGGACTAGCGGGACTGGTGAGCAGTTCTTC.

CDR3: CAWSVGGDYEQYF. CDR3 coding DNA: TGTGCCTGGAGTGTAGGGGGAGACTACGAGCAGTACTTC. The chain employs TRBV30 and TRBJ2-7; tentative D call: TRBD1 (6 bases). Germline CDR1 is GTSNPN and CDR2 is SVGIG (reference sequence). V lost 0 bases to trimming and J lost 3 bases, with 9 bases between them. The CDR3 consists of 13 residues.

V usage is TRBV27 and J usage is TRBJ2-2; 8 nucleotides agree with TRBD2. Losses at the gene ends were 6 bases for V and 0 bases for J; bases not matched to a gene: 9. This CDR3 is built from 17 residues. The V gene's germline CDR1 is MNHEY and CDR2 SMNVEV (reference sequence). The CDR3 nucleotides are TGTGCCAGCAGCGACCCTAGCGGGCACGCGAACACCGGGGAGCTGTTTTTT. The encoded protein is CASSDPSGHANTGELFF.

The rearrangement uses TRBV19 and TRBJ2-3, with D uncertain. Germline assignment: CDR1 LNHDA and CDR2 SQIVND (reference sequence). This CDR3 region has 15 residues. V was clipped by 3 bases and J by 0 bases, with 10 bases between them. The CDR3 region is CASSMLPLSTDTQYF. The CDR3 DNA reads TGTGCCAGTAGTATGTTACCCCTAAGCACAGATACGCAGTATTTT.